This TCR beta chain was sequenced during a study of early T cells in non-severe SARS-CoV-2 infection. Study conclusions and caveats: Lookups in VDJdb leaned toward anti-spike CD8 responses and missed private and CD4 specificities.

A word on this clonotype: No antigen is known for it.

In the library, individual cDNA molecules carried attached unique molecular identifiers. TCRdb called the 5' RACE reads again in MiXCR, with one record for every CDR3 protein. The profile shows around 80,000 distinct CDR3 sequences, roughly an eighth of them singletons. Trimming at V came to 5 bases and at J to 6 bases, leaving 8 bases not matched to a gene. Germline V gives CDR1 SGHAT, CDR2 FQNNGV. The CDR3 has 15 amino acids. The J gene is TRBJ2-3, the V gene TRBV11-2; TRBD2 matches at 10 bases. Sequences were obtained from whole blood. The sequence came from an adult who was a healthcare worker with PCR-confirmed SARS-CoV-2 infection or an uninfected control (not recorded which). Written as DNA, the CDR3 is TGTGCCAGCAGCGTAAGACTAGCGGGCCCCGATACGCAGTATTTT. Translating gives CASSVRLAGPDTQYF.